This T cell receptor beta chain was retrieved from a study of vaccination and CD4 T cells after COVID-19. With the Oncomine TCR Beta short-read assay, DNA from cultured CD4+ T cells was sequenced. The template was genomic DNA from cultured CD4+ T cells. Each CDR3 protein gets one entry after TCRdb re-called the PCR reads with MiXCR. The sample comprises some 4,000 distinct CDR3 sequences, about 49% of which are singletons, and 35% to 50% rests with the top ten. By sample share, this clonotype is large. Its antigen is still unknown. Study outcomes and limitations: Researchers report that 304 of 307 vaccine-specific clones in convalescent patients proved spike mono-reactive.

This sample's treatment: roughly nine-day PBMC culture with coronavirus spike peptide pools or control peptides (ViraFEST assay). Expansion of antigen-specific T cells with peptide pools by ViraFEST preceded sequencing of TCRs. The CDR3 contains 17 residues. V was pared by 3 bases and J by 5 bases, with 12 bases of the junction left unmatched. This TCR was sampled from a human donor who had recovered from COVID-19. This sequence joins TRBV12-3 or TRBV12-4 and TRBJ2-5; 10 bases align to TRBD2. Material for sequencing was CD4+ T cells from blood, cultured in vitro. The CDR3, as DNA: TGTGCCAGCAGTTTCTCTGTCGAGCGGGGGGGCCCCGAGACCCAGTACTTC. This sequence encodes CASSFSVERGGPETQYF.